These T cell receptor beta chains were read from a single sample in a study of long-term antiretroviral therapy in people with HIV. Data came from immunoSEQ multiplex PCR; TCRdb stores just in-frame clones and leaves some out. Here the sample spans some 16,000 clones, 85% being singletons. Sample: unsorted PBMCs, taken 0.5 years after starting antiretroviral therapy. The receptor set was obtained from a woman between 35 and 50 years old with HIV. The CDR3 runs from the conserved cysteine through the conserved F or W. A D gene is named only where the DNA matches it firmly.

d_call v_call cdr3_aa
TRBD1 TRBV27 CASSSPGQDRQQYF
. TRBV7-2 CASSSPGAGSNTGELFF
TRBD1 TRBV9 CASSVATGQGETQYF
TRBD1 TRBV27 CASSLWGQGTEQYF
TRBD1 TRBV15 CATSRGKQGTPNYGYTF
TRBD2 TRBV7-9 CASSTGLATNTDTQYF
. TRBV6-5 CASSYSLAGENIQYF
TRBD1 TRBV10-3 CAIRPGQGPYEQYF
. TRBV11-1 CASSLVPSNEQFF
. TRBV5-1 CASQGITDTQYF
TRBD2 TRBV4-1 CASSQALGLAGGPEYNEQFF
TRBD2 TRBV7-3 CASSPPGGSYNEQFF
. TRBV6-1 CAIGSYYEQYF
TRBD1 TRBV6-6 CASSRDRGADTEAFF
. TRBV7-9 CASSLQGQPQHF
. TRBV7-9 CASSPRENGNTIYF
. TRBV19 CASSALGTGNEKLFF